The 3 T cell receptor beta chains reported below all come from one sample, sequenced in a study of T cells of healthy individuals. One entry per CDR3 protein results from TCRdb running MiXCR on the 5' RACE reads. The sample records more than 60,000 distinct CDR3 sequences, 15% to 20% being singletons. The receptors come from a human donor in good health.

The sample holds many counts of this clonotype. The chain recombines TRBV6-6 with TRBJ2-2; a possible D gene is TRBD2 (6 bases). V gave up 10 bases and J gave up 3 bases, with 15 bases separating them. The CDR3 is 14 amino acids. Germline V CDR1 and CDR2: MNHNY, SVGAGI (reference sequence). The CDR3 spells CAIRRGGDTGELFF. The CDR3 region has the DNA TGTGCCATAAGGCGGGGCGGGGACACCGGGGAGCTGTTTTTT.

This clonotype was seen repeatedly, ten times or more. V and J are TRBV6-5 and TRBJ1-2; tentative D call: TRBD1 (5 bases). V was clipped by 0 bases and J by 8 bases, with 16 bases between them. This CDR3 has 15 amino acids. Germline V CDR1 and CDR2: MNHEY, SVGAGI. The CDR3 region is CASSYSPSGFQGYTF. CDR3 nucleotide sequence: TGTGCCAGCAGTTACTCCCCCTCAGGGTTTCAGGGCTACACCTTC.

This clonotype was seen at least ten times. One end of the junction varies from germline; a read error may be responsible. The CDR3 here is CSVEGYNEQSF. Here the CDR3 DNA reads TGCAGCGTTGAGGGCTACAATGAGCAGTCCTTC. This chain links TRBV29-1 with TRBJ2-1, with D hard to call. Germline CDR1 reads SQVTM; CDR2 reads ANQGSEA. The length of the CDR3 is 11 residues.